The 28 T cell receptor beta chains given below trace back to one sample, sequenced in a study of T cells after yellow fever vaccination. TCRdb used MiXCR to reprocess the 5' RACE reads, holding one entry per CDR3 protein. The data hold hundreds of thousands of distinct CDR3 sequences, with just over 20% observed a single time. Specimen: PBMCs, collected approximately 20 days after the first yellow fever vaccination. The source of these receptors is a man in his late teens or twenties who received the YFV17D yellow fever vaccine.

The chain links TRBV6-2 or TRBV6-3 to TRBJ2-7, with 10 bases lining up with TRBD1. This CDR3 region has 15 residues. Looked up from germline, CDR1 is MNHEY and CDR2 is SVGEGT. V lost 2 bases, J lost 5 bases, and 6 bases stayed unmatched. The CDR3 spells CASSYPPGTGDEQYF. CDR3 in DNA: TGTGCCAGCAGTTACCCACCCGGGACAGGGGACGAGCAGTACTTC.

The V and J genes are TRBV7-8 and TRBJ2-4, with D perhaps being TRBD1 or TRBD2 (5 bases each). Trimming pared 5 bases from V and 8 bases from J, leaving 19 bases between. Germline V gene sequence: CDR1 SGHVS, CDR2 FQNEAQ. The CDR3 is 15 amino acids. The CDR3 nucleotides read TGTGCCAGCAGCCACGGACGGGACCCCTGGGACATTCAGTACTTC. It encodes CASSHGRDPWDIQYF.

This clonotype was detected only a few times. The V gene is TRBV11-2, the J gene TRBJ2-7; 11 bases align to TRBD1. Losses at the gene ends were 1 base for V and 2 bases for J; bases not matched to a gene: 4. This CDR3 has 16 residues. Germline CDR1 is SGHAT and CDR2 is FQNNGV. CDR3 amino acids: CASSLVRGQGAYEQYF. The CDR3 nucleotides are TGTGCCAGCAGCTTAGTAAGGGGACAGGGGGCCTACGAGCAGTACTTC.

The V and J genes are TRBV7-9 and TRBJ2-1; 8 bases are shared with TRBD2. Germline V gene sequence: CDR1 SEHNR, CDR2 FQNEAQ (reference sequence). The CDR3 has 14 amino acids. V lost 6 bases and J lost 4; bases outside the gene matches: 5. Here the CDR3 reads CASRTTSGYNEQFF. The CDR3 DNA reads TGTGCCAGCAGGACCACTAGCGGATACAATGAGCAGTTCTTC.

V is TRBV25-1 and J is TRBJ2-7; D is uncertain. The CDR3 is made up of 10 amino acids. The V and J ends lost 3 bases and 6 bases respectively, with 3 bases between them. In germline, CDR1 is MGHDK, CDR2 SYGVNS. DNA of the CDR3: TGTGCCAGCAGTGATGCCGAGCAGTACTTC. Amino acids: CASSDAEQYF.

This chain joins TRBV7-2 and TRBJ1-1; D uncertain. Germline CDR1 SGHTA, CDR2 FQGNSA. Trimming pared 4 bases from V and 8 bases from J, leaving 11 bases between. This CDR3 region has 12 residues. The CDR3, as DNA: TGTGCCAGCAGCTCTGGCCCGGGGGAAGCTTTCTTT. It encodes CASSSGPGEAFF. The complete variable domain, with remaining parts taken from reference TRBV7-2 and TRBJ1-1, reads GAGVSQSPSNKVTEKGKDVELRCDPISGHTALYWYRQSLGQGLEFLIYFQGNSAPDKSGLPSDRFSAERTGGSVSTLTIQRTQQEDSAVYLCASSSGPGEAFFGQGTRLTVV.

This clonotype was observed a few times. The chain recombines TRBV5-4 with TRBJ2-7, with D tentatively TRBD1 (6 bases). Trimming pared 4 bases from V and 4 bases from J, leaving 12 bases between. Germline V gene sequence: CDR1 SGHNT, CDR2 YYREEE (reference sequence). This CDR3 spans 13 amino acids. The CDR3 sequence is CASSLHREYEQYF. CDR3 coding DNA: TGTGCCAGCAGCCTGCACAGGGAGTACGAGCAGTACTTC.

The chain links TRBV29-1 to TRBJ2-3, with TRBD1 as a possible D gene (6 bases). Germline CDR1 and CDR2: SQVTM and ANQGSEA. The CDR3 runs to 13 residues. V gave up 6 bases and J gave up 4 bases, with 14 bases separating them. Here the CDR3 DNA reads TGCAGCGTAGTAGGGCAGGGGTCAGATACGCAGTATTTT. This gives the protein CSVVGQGSDTQYF.

The rearrangement joins TRBV12-3 or TRBV12-4 to TRBJ2-3; 13 positions match TRBD2. V shed 5 bases and J 2 bases; nucleotides not matched to a gene: 7. This CDR3 comprises 17 residues. DNA for the CDR3: TGTGCCAGCAGTGGTATGGGACTAGCGGGGATCACAGATACGCAGTATTTT. Its protein is CASSGMGLAGITDTQYF.

The rearrangement links TRBV9 to TRBJ1-6; possible D gene TRBD1, 5 bases. The CDR3 is made up of 15 amino acids. The germline V gene encodes CDR1 SGDLS and CDR2 YYNGEE. V gave up 7 bases and J gave up 7 bases, with 18 bases separating them. The CDR3 nucleotides read TGTGCCAGCGGTCTGGGGGACTTCCTGAATTCACCCCTCCACTTT. This encodes CASGLGDFLNSPLHF.

The V call is TRBV9, the J call TRBJ2-3; no reliable D call. The germline V gene encodes CDR1 SGDLS and CDR2 YYNGEE. Trimming left V 4 bases short and J 6 bases short, with 9 bases between. This CDR3 is built from 12 residues. The CDR3 loop reads CASSHDRDTQYF. DNA of the CDR3: TGTGCCAGCAGCCACGATAGGGATACGCAGTATTTT.

This clonotype was seen a few times. The chain has TRBV20-1 and TRBJ2-5; D is unresolved. The CDR3 has 10 residues. Germline CDR1 reads DFQATT; CDR2 reads SNEGSKA (reference sequence). V gave up 1 base and J gave up 6 bases, with 3 bases separating them. The CDR3 reads CSARVQTQYF. The CDR3 DNA is TGCAGTGCTAGAGTACAGACCCAGTACTTC.

This chain connects TRBV7-2 to TRBJ1-2; 7 nucleotides line up with TRBD1. Germline trimming cut 7 bases from V and 2 bases from J; bases unmatched to any gene: 10. Per germline, CDR1 SGHTA and CDR2 FQGNSA. The CDR3 has 15 residues. The DNA for the CDR3 is TGTGCCAGCACCGGAGGGTTCAGGGGGAACTATGGCTACACCTTC. Translating it yields CASTGGFRGNYGYTF.

The V call is TRBV12-3 or TRBV12-4, the J call TRBJ1-2; D may be TRBD1 (6 bases). Trimming left V 7 bases short and J 7 bases short, with 16 bases between. This CDR3 is 13 amino acids long. CDR3 amino acids: CASTQGRRVGYTF. CDR3 DNA: TGTGCCAGCACCCAGGGGCGCAGGGTTGGCTACACCTTC.

This clonotype was picked up a small number of times. The chain carries TRBV19 and TRBJ2-3; 7 nucleotides match TRBD2. V gave up 2 bases and J gave up 2 bases; unmatched junction bases: 4. The CDR3 covers 15 residues. Per the germline V gene, CDR1 is LNHDA and CDR2 is SQIVND (reference sequence). The CDR3 loop reads CASSILAETTDTQYF. CDR3 sequence (DNA): TGTGCCAGTAGTATACTAGCGGAAACCACAGATACGCAGTATTTT.

This clonotype has at least ten counts. The V and J genes are TRBV29-1 and TRBJ2-7, with D hard to call. The germline V gene encodes CDR1 SQVTM and CDR2 ANQGSEA. This CDR3 has 12 amino acids. V lost 1 base, J lost 3 bases, and 7 bases lay in between. The DNA of the CDR3 is TGCAGCGTTGAAGTAGCCGACTACGAGCAGTACTTC. This sequence encodes CSVEVADYEQYF.

This rearrangement joins TRBV29-1 to TRBJ2-5; D possibly corresponds to TRBD1 (6 bases). Trimming left V 7 bases short and J 4 bases short, with 16 bases between. The CDR3 sequence is 13 residues long. CDR1 and CDR2 from the germline V gene are SQVTM and ANQGSEA. The CDR3 reads CSANVGQRETQYF. CDR3 in DNA: TGCAGCGCGAATGTCGGACAGAGAGAGACCCAGTACTTC.

This clonotype was observed a few times. The chain employs TRBV6-1 and TRBJ1-1; 7 bases are shared with TRBD1. The length of the CDR3 is 13 residues. The V and J ends lost 6 bases and 3 bases, in that order; junction bases with no gene match: 4. Looked up from germline, CDR1 is MNHNS and CDR2 is SASEGT. The CDR3 DNA sequence: TGTGCCAGCAGGCAGGGGGGATACACTGAAGCTTTCTTT. It is translated as CASRQGGYTEAFF.

The sample holds many counts of this clonotype. J is TRBJ2-4 and V is TRBV29-1; perhaps TRBD1 as D (5 bases). The CDR3 sequence is 16 residues long. Germline V gene data show CDR1 as SQVTM and CDR2 as ANQGSEA. Trimming shortened V by 5 bases and J by 3 bases, and 20 bases separated the two germline ends. Here the CDR3 DNA reads TGCAGCGTTCGGTCCTCGCTCCAAGGGGACAAAAACATTCAGTACTTC. Its translation: CSVRSSLQGDKNIQYF.

In this sample, this clonotype turned up a few times. The junction differs from germline at one of its ends, possibly a read error. This chain links TRBV6-5 with TRBJ2-3; D perhaps matches TRBD2 (5 bases). The CDR3 has 13 amino acids. CDR1 and CDR2 from the germline V gene are MNHEY and SVGAGI. The CDR3 protein is CASSYSRETLPTF. The CDR3 DNA reads TGTGCCAGCAGTTACTCCCGGGAAACGCTTCCTACGTTT.

This clonotype occurred a few times. CDR3 residues: CASSPGPIRGSYEQYF. For the CDR3, the DNA is TGTGCCAGCAGCCCGGGCCCCATCAGGGGCTCCTACGAGCAGTACTTC. This chain links TRBV7-8 with TRBJ2-7, with a tentative D call TRBD1 (6 bases). Germline CDR1 SGHVS, CDR2 FQNEAQ. V was trimmed by 5 bases and J by 0 bases, leaving 17 bases between them. The CDR3 runs 16 residues. The full variable domain, completed using reference TRBV7-8 and TRBJ2-7, is GAGVSQSPRYKVAKRGQDVALRCDPISGHVSLFWYQQALGQGPEFLTYFQNEAQLDKSGLPSDRFFAERPEGSVSTLKIQRTQQEDSAVYLCASSPGPIRGSYEQYFGPGTRLTVT.

This clonotype was counted between two and nine times. The V gene is TRBV12-3 or TRBV12-4, the J gene TRBJ2-7; 7 positions agree with TRBD1. After removal of 7 bases from V and 9 bases from J, the junction contained 15 bases not matched to a gene. This CDR3 has 14 amino acids. The CDR3 DNA sequence: TGTGCCAGCACCCCCGGACAGGATCTACGTGCGCAGTACTTC. It specifies CASTPGQDLRAQYF.

This clonotype was detected only a few times. CDR3 DNA: TGTGCCACCAGCGACCGGGACAGGGGTTATTGGGACACTGAAGCTTTCTTT. Amino acids: CATSDRDRGYWDTEAFF. The chain recombines TRBV15 with TRBJ1-1; 10 bases are shared with TRBD1. The CDR3 runs to 17 residues. With V trimmed by 5 bases and J by 3 bases, 12 bases remained unmatched. Germline lookup yields CDR1 LNHNV and CDR2 YYDKDF (reference sequence). The variable domain in full, completed from reference TRBV15 and TRBJ1-1, reads DAMVIQNPRYQVTQFGKPVTLSCSQTLNHNVMYWYQQKSSQAPKLLFHYYDKDFNNEADTPDNFQSRRPNTSFCFLDIRSPGLGDTAMYLCATSDRDRGYWDTEAFFGQGTRLTVV.

The CDR3 bases are TGTGCCAGCAGCGGAACAGGGACTAATGAAAAACTGTTTTTT. Translation gives CASSGTGTNEKLFF. The chain joins TRBV7-2 to TRBJ1-4, with D tentatively TRBD1 (6 bases). This CDR3 has 14 residues. V was pared by 5 bases and J by 2 bases, with 9 bases between. The germline V gene encodes CDR1 SGHTA and CDR2 FQGNSA. Variable domain in full (rest from reference TRBV7-2 and TRBJ1-4): GAGVSQSPSNKVTEKGKDVELRCDPISGHTALYWYRQSLGQGLEFLIYFQGNSAPDKSGLPSDRFSAERTGGSVSTLTIQRTQQEDSAVYLCASSGTGTNEKLFFGSGTQLSVL.

This clonotype was seen a few times. The V gene is TRBV29-1, the J gene TRBJ2-3, with 8 bases aligning to TRBD2. The J segment lost 2 bases and the V segment lost 3 bases, leaving 7 bases of the junction unmatched. The CDR3 is 15 residues long. The V gene's germline CDR1 is SQVTM and CDR2 ANQGSEA. The CDR3: CSVDGASGLTDTQYF. The CDR3 DNA is TGCAGCGTTGACGGGGCTAGCGGGCTCACAGATACGCAGTATTTT.

The gene calls are TRBV7-2 and TRBJ2-5; possibly TRBD1 or TRBD2 for D (6 bases each). This CDR3 is 15 amino acids long. The ends were cut back, 3 bases at V and 4 bases at J, with 15 bases in the middle. In germline, CDR1 is SGHTA, CDR2 FQGNSA. The CDR3 nucleotides are TGTGCCAGCAGCTTTTTGGGGGGCTGGCGAGAGACCCAGTACTTC. This sequence encodes CASSFLGGWRETQYF.

The chain recombines TRBV19 with TRBJ1-5; D is unclear. V shed 4 bases and J shed 6 bases, with 10 bases lying between them. The CDR3 loop spans 13 amino acids. CDR1 is LNHDA, CDR2 SQIVND, per germline (reference sequence). The chain's CDR3 is CASSKAGFQPQHF. The CDR3 DNA reads TGTGCCAGTAGTAAAGCTGGGTTTCAGCCCCAGCATTTT.

The chain employs TRBV2 and TRBJ1-1; D uncertain. The CDR3 has 13 residues. Germline values: CDR1 SNHLY, CDR2 FYNNEI. V was pared by 4 bases and J by 1 base, with 7 bases between. The CDR3 DNA reads TGTGCCAGCAGTGTATCCCAGAACACTGAAGCTTTCTTT. Its protein product is CASSVSQNTEAFF.